This record looks at one TCR beta chain sequence and its context. Its antigen is not known. Profiling relied on immunoSEQ multiplex PCR, and the TCRdb table lists in-frame clones only, not all of them. The data hold about 180,000 clones, with 85% observed a single time. The entry originates in a study of cytomegalovirus exposure and HLA in healthy donors. Overall study context: The approximately 110 validation repertoires used a platform that matched the one used for the 600 to 700 first-cohort repertoires, as a later analysis reported.

Unmatched junction bases numbered 4, after V lost 1 base and J lost 6 bases. This CDR3 has 14 amino acids. Per germline, CDR1 SGHAT and CDR2 FQNNGV. Study observations and caveats: The study recorded around 160 TCR beta chains that were cytomegalovirus-associated. In the roughly 130 validation repertoires, a later analysis found that first-cohort TCR clusters tended to co-occur.

The chain is built from TRBV11-2 and TRBJ2-3; 7 bases agree with TRBD2. This clonotype was obtained from a man aged 18-30 years in good health and CMV-seropositive. What was sequenced was PBMCs. CDR3 nucleotide sequence: TGTGCCAGCAGCTTAGCTGCTAGCGGCGATACGCAGTATTTT. Protein: CASSLAASGDTQYF.